These 2 T cell receptor beta chains were sequenced from one sample in a study of T-cell reconstitution after alpha-beta-depleted transplantation in children. A TCRbeta library incorporating unique molecular identifiers was prepared. TCRdb passed the PCR reads through MiXCR, listing each CDR3 protein once. This table holds about 240,000 distinct CDR3 sequences, over 20% found once. The sequencing here drew on PBMCs, taken before TCRalphabeta/CD19-depleted stem cell transplant. The receptors originated from a girl aged 2 to 10 with Fanconi anemia, due to receive a stem cell transplant.

Ten or more counts support this clonotype. The V and J genes are TRBV27 and TRBJ2-1; D remains unclear. The CDR3 sequence is 12 residues long. V was clipped by 6 bases and J by 4 bases, with 7 bases between them. The germline V gene encodes CDR1 MNHEY and CDR2 SMNVEV (reference sequence). Written as DNA, the CDR3 is TGTGCCAGCAGCAGTTATTACAATGAGCAGTTCTTC. This encodes CASSSYYNEQFF.

This clonotype was counted at least ten times. This sequence joins TRBV15 and TRBJ1-5; the D gene is possibly TRBD1 (5 bases). Trimming pared 2 bases from V and 2 bases from J, leaving 10 bases between. The CDR3 runs to 15 residues. Germline loops: CDR1 LNHNV, CDR2 YYDKDF (reference sequence). CDR3 sequence (DNA): TGTGCCACCAGCAGACAGGGCGGGGGCAATCAGCCCCAGCATTTT. This translates into CATSRQGGGNQPQHF.